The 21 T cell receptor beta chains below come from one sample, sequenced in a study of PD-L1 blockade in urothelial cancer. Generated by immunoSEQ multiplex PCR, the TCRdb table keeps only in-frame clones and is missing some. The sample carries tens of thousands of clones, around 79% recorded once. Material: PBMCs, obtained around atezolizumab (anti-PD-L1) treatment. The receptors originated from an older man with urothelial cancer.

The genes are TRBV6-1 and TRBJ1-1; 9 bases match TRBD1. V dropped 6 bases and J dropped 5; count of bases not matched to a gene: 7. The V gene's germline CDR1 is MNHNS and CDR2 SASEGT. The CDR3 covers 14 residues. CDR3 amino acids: CASSRGQGRTEAFF. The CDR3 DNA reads TGTGCCAGCAGCCGTGGACAGGGGCGTACTGAAGCTTTCTTT.

Here the CDR3 DNA reads TGTGCCAGCAGCTCAACAGGGGGGCCTGGCAATCAGCCCCAGCATTTT. It encodes CASSSTGGPGNQPQHF. The chain carries TRBV5-6 and TRBJ1-5; TRBD1 agrees at 8 bases. The CDR3 contains 16 residues. Germline V CDR1 and CDR2: SGHDT, YYEEEE. V lost 3 bases to trimming and J lost 2 bases; unmatched junction nucleotides: 7.

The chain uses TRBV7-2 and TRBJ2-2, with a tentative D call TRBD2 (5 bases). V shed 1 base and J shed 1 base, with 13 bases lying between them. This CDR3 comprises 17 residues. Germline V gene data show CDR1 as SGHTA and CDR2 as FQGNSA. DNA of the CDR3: TGTGCCAGCAGCTTAGGTCTCGGGGTCCAGAACACCGGGGAGCTGTTTTTT. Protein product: CASSLGLGVQNTGELFF.

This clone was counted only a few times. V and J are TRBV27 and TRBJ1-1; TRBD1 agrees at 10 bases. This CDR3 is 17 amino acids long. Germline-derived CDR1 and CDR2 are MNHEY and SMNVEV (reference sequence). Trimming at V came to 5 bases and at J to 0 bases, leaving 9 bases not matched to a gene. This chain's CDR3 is CASSQGPGQGLNTEAFF. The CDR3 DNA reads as TGTGCCAGCAGTCAAGGGCCGGGACAGGGGTTGAACACTGAAGCTTTCTTT.

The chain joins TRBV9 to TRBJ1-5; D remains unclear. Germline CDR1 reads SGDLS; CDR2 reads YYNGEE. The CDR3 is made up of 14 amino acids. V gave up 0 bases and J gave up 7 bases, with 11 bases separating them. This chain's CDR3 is CASSVGREYQPQHF. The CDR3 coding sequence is TGTGCCAGCAGCGTAGGAAGGGAGTACCAGCCCCAGCATTTT.

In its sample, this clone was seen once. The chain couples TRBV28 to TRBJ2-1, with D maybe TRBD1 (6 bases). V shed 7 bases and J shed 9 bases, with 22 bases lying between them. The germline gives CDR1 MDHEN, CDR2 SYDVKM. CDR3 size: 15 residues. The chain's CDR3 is CASNIRLGAQSEQFF. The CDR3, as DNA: TGTGCCAGCAACATCAGGTTGGGGGCGCAAAGTGAGCAGTTCTTC.

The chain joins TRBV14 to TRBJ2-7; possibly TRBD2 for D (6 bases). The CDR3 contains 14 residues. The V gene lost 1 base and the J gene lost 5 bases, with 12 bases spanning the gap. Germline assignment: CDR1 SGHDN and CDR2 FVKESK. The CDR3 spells CASSQGWREHEQYF. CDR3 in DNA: TGTGCCAGCAGCCAAGGATGGAGGGAACACGAGCAGTACTTC.

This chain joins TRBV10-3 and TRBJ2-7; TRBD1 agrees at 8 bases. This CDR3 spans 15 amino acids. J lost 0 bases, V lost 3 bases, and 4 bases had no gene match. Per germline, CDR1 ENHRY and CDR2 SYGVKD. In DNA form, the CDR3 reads TGTGCCATCAGTGAAGACAGGGGAAGCTCCTACGAGCAGTACTTC. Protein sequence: CAISEDRGSSYEQYF.

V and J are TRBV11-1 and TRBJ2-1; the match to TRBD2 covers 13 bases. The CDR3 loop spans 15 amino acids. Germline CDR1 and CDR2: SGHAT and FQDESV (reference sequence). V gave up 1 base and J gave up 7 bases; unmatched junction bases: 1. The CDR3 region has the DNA TGTGCCAGCAGCTTAGGGACTAGCGGGAGTAATGAGCAGTTCTTC. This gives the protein CASSLGTSGSNEQFF.

The CDR3 sequence: CASSEWLWETQYF. The CDR3 nucleotides are TGTGCCAGCAGTGAGTGGTTGTGGGAGACCCAGTACTTC. The chain employs TRBV6-6 and TRBJ2-5; D not certain. Germline V gives CDR1 MNHNY, CDR2 SVGAGI (reference sequence). V lost 5 bases and J 5 bases, leaving 12 bases between the germline ends. This CDR3 spans 13 amino acids.

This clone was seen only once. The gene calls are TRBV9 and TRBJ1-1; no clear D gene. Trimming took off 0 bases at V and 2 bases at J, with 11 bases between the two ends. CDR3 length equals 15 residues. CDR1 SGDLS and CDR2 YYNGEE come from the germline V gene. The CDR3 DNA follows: TGTGCCAGCAGCGTAGGGGCAGGAGGAAACACTGAAGCTTTCTTT. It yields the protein CASSVGAGGNTEAFF.

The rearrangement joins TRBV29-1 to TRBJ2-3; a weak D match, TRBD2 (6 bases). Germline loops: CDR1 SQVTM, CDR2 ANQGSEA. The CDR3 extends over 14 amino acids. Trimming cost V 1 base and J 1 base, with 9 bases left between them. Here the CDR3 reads CSVEAGTGTDTQYF. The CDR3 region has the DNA TGCAGCGTTGAAGCGGGGACTGGCACAGATACGCAGTATTTT.

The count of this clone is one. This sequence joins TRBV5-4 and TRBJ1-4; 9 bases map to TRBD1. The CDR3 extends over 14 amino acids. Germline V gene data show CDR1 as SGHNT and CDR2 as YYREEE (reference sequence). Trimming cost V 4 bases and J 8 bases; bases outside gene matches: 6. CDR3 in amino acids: CASSLGTGSEKLFF. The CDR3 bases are TGTGCCAGCAGCCTCGGGACAGGGAGCGAAAAACTGTTTTTT. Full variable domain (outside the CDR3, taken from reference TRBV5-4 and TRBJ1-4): ETGVTQSPTHLIKTRGQQVTLRCSSQSGHNTVSWYQQALGQGPQFIFQYYREEENGRGNFPPRFSGLQFPNYSSELNVNALELDDSALYLCASSLGTGSEKLFFGSGTQLSVL.

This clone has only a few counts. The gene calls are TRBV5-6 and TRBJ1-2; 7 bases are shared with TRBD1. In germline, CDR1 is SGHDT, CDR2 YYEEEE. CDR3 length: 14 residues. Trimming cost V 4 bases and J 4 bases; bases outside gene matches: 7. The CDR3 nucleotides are TGTGCCAGCAGCAGATCGACAGGGTCCTATGGCTACACCTTC. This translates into CASSRSTGSYGYTF.

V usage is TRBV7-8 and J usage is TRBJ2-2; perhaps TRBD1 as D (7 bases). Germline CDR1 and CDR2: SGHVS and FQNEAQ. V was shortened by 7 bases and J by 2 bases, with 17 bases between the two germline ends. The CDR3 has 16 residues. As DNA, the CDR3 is TGTGCCAGCACTATTAGGGGGCGGGAAAACACCGGGGAGCTGTTTTTT. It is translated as CASTIRGRENTGELFF.

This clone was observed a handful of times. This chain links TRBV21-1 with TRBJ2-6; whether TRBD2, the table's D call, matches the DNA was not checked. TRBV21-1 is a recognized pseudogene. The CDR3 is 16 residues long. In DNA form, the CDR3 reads TGTGCCAGCACACTAGCGGAGGTCTCTGGGGCCAACGTCCTGACTTTC. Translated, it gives CASTLAEVSGANVLTF.

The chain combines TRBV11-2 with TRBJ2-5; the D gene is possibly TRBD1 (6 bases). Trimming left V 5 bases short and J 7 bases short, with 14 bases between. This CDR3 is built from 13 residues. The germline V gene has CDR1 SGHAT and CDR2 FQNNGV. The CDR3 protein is CASSAGALRTQYF. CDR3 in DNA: TGTGCCAGCAGCGCAGGGGCGCTTAGGACCCAGTACTTC. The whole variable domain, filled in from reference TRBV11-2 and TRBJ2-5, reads EAGVAQSPRYKIIEKRQSVAFWCNPISGHATLYWYQQILGQGPKLLIQFQNNGVVDDSQLPKDRFSAERLKGVDSTLKIQPAKLEDSAVYLCASSAGALRTQYFGPGTRLLVL.

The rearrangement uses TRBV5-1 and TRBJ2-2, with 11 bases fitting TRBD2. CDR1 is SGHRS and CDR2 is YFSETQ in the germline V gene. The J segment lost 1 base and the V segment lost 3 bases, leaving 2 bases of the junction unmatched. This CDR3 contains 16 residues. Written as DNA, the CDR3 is TGCGCCAGCAGCTCTCTAGCGGGGGGGAACACCGGGGAGCTGTTTTTT. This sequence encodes CASSSLAGGNTGELFF. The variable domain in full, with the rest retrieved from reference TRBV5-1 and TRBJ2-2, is KAGVTQTPRYLIKTRGQQVTLSCSPISGHRSVSWYQQTPGQGLQFLFEYFSETQRNKGNFPGRFSGRQFSNSRSEMNVSTLELGDSALYLCASSSLAGGNTGELFFGEGSRLTVL.

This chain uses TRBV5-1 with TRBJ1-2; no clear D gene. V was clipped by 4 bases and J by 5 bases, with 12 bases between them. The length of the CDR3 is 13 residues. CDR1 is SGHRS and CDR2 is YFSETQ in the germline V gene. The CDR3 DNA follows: TGCGCCAGCAGCCCCGACATTGGGTATGGCTACACCTTC. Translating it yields CASSPDIGYGYTF.

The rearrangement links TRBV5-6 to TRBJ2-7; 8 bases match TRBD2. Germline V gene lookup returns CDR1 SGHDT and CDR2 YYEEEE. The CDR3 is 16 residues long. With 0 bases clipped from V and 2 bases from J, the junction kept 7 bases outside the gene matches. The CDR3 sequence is CASSLEGTRRAYEQYF. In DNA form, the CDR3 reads TGTGCCAGCAGCTTGGAAGGGACTAGAAGGGCCTACGAGCAGTACTTC.

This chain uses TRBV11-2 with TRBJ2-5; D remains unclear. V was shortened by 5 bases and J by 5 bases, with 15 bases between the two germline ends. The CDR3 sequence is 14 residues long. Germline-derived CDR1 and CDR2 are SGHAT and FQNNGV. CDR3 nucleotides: TGTGCCAGCAGCCCCCCTTTCGGTCGTGAGACCCAGTACTTC. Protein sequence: CASSPPFGRETQYF. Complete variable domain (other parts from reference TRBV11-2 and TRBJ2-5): EAGVAQSPRYKIIEKRQSVAFWCNPISGHATLYWYQQILGQGPKLLIQFQNNGVVDDSQLPKDRFSAERLKGVDSTLKIQPAKLEDSAVYLCASSPPFGRETQYFGPGTRLLVL.